These T cell receptor beta chains were read from a single sample in a study of cytomegalovirus exposure and HLA in healthy donors. Sequenced by immunoSEQ multiplex PCR; TCRdb stores in-frame clones only, minus some. The sample has under 300,000 clones; just over 70% are singletons. Sequencing was performed on PBMCs. The receptors derive from a female donor in good health and CMV-seronegative. The CDR3 runs from the conserved cysteine through the conserved F or W. D genes are given only for firm matches. Clone size is not always given. Where it is, it says once, few, many or a class for expanded clones.

TRBJ2-3 | NA | TRBV4-1 | NA | TGCGCCAGCAGCCAAGATCAGGGGATAGTTACGCAGTATTTT | CASSQDQGIVTQYF
TRBJ2-5 | NA | TRBV11-2 | few | TGTGCCAGCAGCTTAGTGTCAGACAGTAACCAAGAGACCCAGTACTTC | CASSLVSDSNQETQYF
TRBJ2-3 | TRBD2 | TRBV7-2 | NA | TGTGCCAGCAGCTTAGCGCCGGGAGGGGGCACAGATACGCAGTATTTT | CASSLAPGGGTDTQYF
TRBJ2-7 | NA | TRBV28 | NA | TGTGCCAGCAGTTTCCAGGGTGGGTCCTACGGGCAGTACTTC | CASSFQGGSYGQYF
TRBJ1-5 | NA | TRBV28 | NA | TGTGCCAGCATCGCCATGCTGGGGGCCGGACGGCCCCAGCATTTT | CASIAMLGAGRPQHF
TRBJ2-1 | TRBD1 | TRBV7-7 | NA | TGTGCCAGCAGCCGGGACAGGGGTGAAGAGCAGTTCTTC | CASSRDRGEEQFF
TRBJ2-5 | TRBD2 | TRBV25-1 | once | TGTGCCAGCAAATTCCCGGGACTAGCGGGAGAGACCCAGTACTTC | CASKFPGLAGETQYF
TRBJ2-5 | TRBD1 | TRBV15 | few | TGTGCCACCAGCAGATCCCGAGCGGGACAGGGGGCTGAGACCCAGTACTTC | CATSRSRAGQGAETQYF
TRBJ2-7 | NA | TRBV29-1 | NA | TGCAGCGTTGCGGGGGTCCTCTCCTACGAGCAGTACTTC | CSVAGVLSYEQYF
TRBJ2-1 | TRBD1 | TRBV7-2 | NA | TGTGCCAGCAGCTTAGCGATGGACAGGAGCTCCTACAATGAGCAGTTCTTC | CASSLAMDRSSYNEQFF
TRBJ2-7 | NA | TRBV5-1 | NA | TGCGTCAGCAGCTTGGAGCAGGGGCCCTACGAGCAGTACTTC | CVSSLEQGPYEQYF
TRBJ2-7 | TRBD2 | TRBV19 | NA | TGTGCCAGTAGTGCAAGACTAGCGGGAGGGAGGCGCGACGAGCAGTACTTC | CASSARLAGGRRDEQYF
TRBJ2-2 | TRBD1 | TRBV5-1 | NA | TGCGCCAGCAGCTTGGGACAGGGACCAAACACCGGGGAGCTGTTTTTT | CASSLGQGPNTGELFF
TRBJ1-5 | NA | TRBV19 | NA | TGTGCCAGTAGAGGAGGTTCCAATCAGCCCCAGCATTTT | CASRGGSNQPQHF
TRBJ2-3 | NA | TRBV18 | NA | TGTGCCAGCTCACCAAGCCAAGATACGCAGTATTTT | CASSPSQDTQYF
TRBJ2-1 | TRBD2 | TRBV11-2 | once | TGTGCCAGCAGCTCTAGCGGGCTGGTTCAGTTCTTC | CASSSSGLVQFF
TRBJ1-2 | NA | TRBV19 | NA | TGTGCCAGTCCTGCCCGGGCAGGGGCGATCTATGGCTACACCTTC | CASPARAGAIYGYTF
TRBJ1-1 | NA | TRBV2 | NA | TGTGCCAGCAAAGGACAGTCAGCCATGAACACTGAAGCTTTCTTT | CASKGQSAMNTEAFF
TRBJ2-5 | TRBD2 | TRBV27 | NA | TGTGCCAGCAGTTTAGGGGGGGAGGTAGAGACCCAGTACTTC | CASSLGGEVETQYF
TRBJ2-7 | NA | TRBV2 | NA | TGTGCCAGCATCAGGTCGAGCGGTTCCACCTACGAGCAGTACTTC | CASIRSSGSTYEQYF
TRBJ2-1 | TRBD1 | TRBV6-5 | NA | TGTGCCAGCAGACCGGGACAGGGGGCTCGGAATGAGCAGTTCTTC | CASRPGQGARNEQFF
TRBJ2-1 | TRBD2 | TRBV9 | NA | TGTGCCAGCAGCGTAGGACCAGGGGGACTAGCGGGAGATTTTGAGCAGTTCTTC | CASSVGPGGLAGDFEQFF
TRBJ2-7 | NA | TRBV5-1 | NA | TGCGCCAGCAGCCCCACTAGCCGAAGCTCCTACGAGCAGTACTTC | CASSPTSRSSYEQYF
TRBJ1-1 | TRBD1 | TRBV13 | few | TGTGCCAGCAGCTTAATGGGACAGGGAAACACTGAAGCTTTCTTT | CASSLMGQGNTEAFF
TRBJ2-1 | NA | TRBV7-9 | NA | TGTTCCAGCGAAGAGGCCGACGATGAGCAGTTCTTC | CSSEEADDEQFF
TRBJ1-5 | NA | TRBV19 | once | TGTGCCAGACCCAGCACAGCCTCACCTAACCATCAGCCCCAGCATTTT | CARPSTASPNHQPQHF
TRBJ2-1 | NA | TRBV4-2 | NA | TGTGCCAGCAGCCAAGATCTGGGGGGCTCCTACAATGAGCAGTTCTTC | CASSQDLGGSYNEQFF
TRBJ2-1 | TRBD2 | TRBV11-2 | NA | TGTGCCAGCAGCATGGGGACTAGCGGGAGGGTTGAGCAGTTCTTC | CASSMGTSGRVEQFF
TRBJ1-5 | NA | TRBV7-9 | once | TGTTCCAGCACCTTAACCCAGGAAACGCCCCAGCATTTT | CSSTLTQETPQHF
TRBJ1-4 | NA | TRBV27 | NA | TGTGCCAGCAGCAGGGGTTATAATGAAAAACTGTTTTTT | CASSRGYNEKLFF
TRBJ2-7 | NA | TRBV12-5 | NA | TGTGCTAGTGGTTCATACCCGGTGGAGTACTTTAACTTC | CASGSYPVEYFNF
TRBJ2-1 | TRBD1 | TRBV27 | NA | TGTGCCAGCAGTAGTATCTCCCCCCAGGGGGCTCACAATGAGCAGTTCTTC | CASSSISPQGAHNEQFF
TRBJ2-3 | NA | TRBV7-2 | NA | TGTGCCAGCAGCCTAGGACTAAGCGCAGATACGCAGTATTTT | CASSLGLSADTQYF
TRBJ1-1 | TRBD1 | TRBV10-3 | NA | TGTGCCATAGGGACAGCTGGGAACACTGAAGCTTTCTTT | CAIGTAGNTEAFF
TRBJ2-2 | NA | TRBV27 | NA | TGTGCCAGCAGTTTGAACAGGATGGGGGAGCTGTTTTTT | CASSLNRMGELFF
TRBJ1-1 | TRBD1 | TRBV10-1 | few | TGCGCCAGCAGTGACCAGGGGGCGCCGGGGGCCACTGAAGCTTTCTTT | CASSDQGAPGATEAFF
TRBJ1-6 | TRBD1 | TRBV2 | NA | TGTGCCAGCAGCCAGGGGGCCCCATTTTCACCCCTCCACTTT | CASSQGAPFSPLHF
TRBJ2-3 | NA | TRBV7-6 | NA | TGTGCCAGCAGCTTAGGAGGGGGCGGGATAGCGGATACGCAGTATTTT | CASSLGGGGIADTQYF
TRBJ1-3 | NA | TRBV6-5 | once | TGTGCCAGCAGTCGGCTTAGCTCTGGAACCACCATATATTTT | CASSRLSSGTTIYF
TRBJ1-5 | NA | TRBV19 | NA | TGTGCCAGCGCCCGGGACATCAATCAGCCCCAGCATTTT | CASARDINQPQHF
TRBJ2-5 | TRBD1 | TRBV29-1 | NA | TGCAGCGTTGAAAGGGACAGTGGAGAGACCCAGTACTTC | CSVERDSGETQYF
TRBJ2-1 | TRBD2 | TRBV19 | NA | TGTGCCAGTAGTGTTCCGGGACTAGCGGGAGCGAGGAATGAGCAGTTCTTC | CASSVPGLAGARNEQFF